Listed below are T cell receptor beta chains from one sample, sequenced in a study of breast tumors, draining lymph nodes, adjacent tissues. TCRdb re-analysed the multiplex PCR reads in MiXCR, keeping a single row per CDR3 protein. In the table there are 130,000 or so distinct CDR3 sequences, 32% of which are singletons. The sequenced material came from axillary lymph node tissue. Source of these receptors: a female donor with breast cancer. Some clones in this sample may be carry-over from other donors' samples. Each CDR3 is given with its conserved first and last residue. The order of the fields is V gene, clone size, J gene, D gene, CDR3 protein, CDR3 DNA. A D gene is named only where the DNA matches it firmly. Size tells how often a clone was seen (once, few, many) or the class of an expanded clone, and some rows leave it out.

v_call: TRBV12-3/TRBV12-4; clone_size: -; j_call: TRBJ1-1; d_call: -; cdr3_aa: CASRRGQNTEAFF; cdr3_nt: TGTGCCAGCAGGAGGGGTCAGAACACTGAAGCTTTCTTT
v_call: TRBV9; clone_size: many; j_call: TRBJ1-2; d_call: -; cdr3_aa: CASSVWGTNYGYTF; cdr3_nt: TGTGCCAGCAGCGTATGGGGGACAAACTATGGCTACACCTTC
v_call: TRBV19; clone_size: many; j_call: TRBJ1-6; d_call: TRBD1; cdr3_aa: CASSDRDSFSPLHF; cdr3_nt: TGTGCCAGTAGTGACCGGGACAGCTTCTCACCCCTCCACTTT
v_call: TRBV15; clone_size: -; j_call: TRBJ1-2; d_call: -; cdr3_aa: CATSSYRQERGNGYTF; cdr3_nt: TGTGCCACCAGCAGTTACCGACAGGAGAGGGGTAATGGCTACACCTTC
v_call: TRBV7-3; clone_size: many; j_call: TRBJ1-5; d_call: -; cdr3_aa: CASSQRPNQPQHF; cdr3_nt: TGTGCCAGCAGCCAGCGGCCAAATCAGCCCCAGCATTTT
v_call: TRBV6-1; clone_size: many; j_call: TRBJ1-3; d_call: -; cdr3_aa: CASSKGRTSSGNTIYF; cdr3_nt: TGTGCCAGCAGCAAGGGACGCACGAGCTCTGGAAACACCATATATTTT
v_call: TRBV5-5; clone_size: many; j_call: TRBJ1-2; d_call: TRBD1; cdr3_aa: CASSLEGQGAYGYTF; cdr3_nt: TGTGCCAGCAGCTTGGAGGGACAGGGGGCCTATGGCTACACCTTC
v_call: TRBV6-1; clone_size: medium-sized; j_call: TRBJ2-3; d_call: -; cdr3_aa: CASSEAVGLGPDTQYF; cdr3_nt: TGTGCCAGCAGTGAAGCGGTGGGGCTGGGACCAGATACGCAGTATTTT
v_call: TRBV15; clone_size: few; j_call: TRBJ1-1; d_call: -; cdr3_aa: CATSRDREGGAVTEAFF; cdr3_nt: TGTGCCACCAGCAGAGATCGCGAGGGGGGGGCCGTCACTGAAGCTTTCTTT
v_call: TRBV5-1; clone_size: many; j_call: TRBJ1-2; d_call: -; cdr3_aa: CASSFGQWGSYGYTF; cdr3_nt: TGCGCCAGCAGCTTTGGTCAGTGGGGCAGCTATGGCTACACCTTC
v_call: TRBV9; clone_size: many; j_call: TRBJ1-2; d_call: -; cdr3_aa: CASSVAPGSNYGYTF; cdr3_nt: TGTGCCAGCAGCGTAGCTCCAGGAAGCAACTATGGCTACACCTTC
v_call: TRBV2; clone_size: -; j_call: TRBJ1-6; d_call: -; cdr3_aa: CASSAVGSSNSPLHF; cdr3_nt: TGTGCCAGCAGTGCGGTAGGCTCCTCTAATTCACCCCTCCACTTT
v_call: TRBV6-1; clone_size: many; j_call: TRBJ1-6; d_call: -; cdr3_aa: CASSSASSYNSPLHF; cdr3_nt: TGTGCCAGCAGTTCGGCAAGCTCCTATAATTCACCCCTCCACTTT
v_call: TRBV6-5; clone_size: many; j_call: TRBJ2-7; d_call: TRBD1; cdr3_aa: CASSHSRGTGISYEQYF; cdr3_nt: TGTGCCAGCAGTCACTCGAGGGGGACAGGGATATCCTACGAGCAGTACTTC
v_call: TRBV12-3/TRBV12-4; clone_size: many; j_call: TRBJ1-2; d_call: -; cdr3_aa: CASSLRGAGYTF; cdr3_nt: TGTGCCAGCAGTTTAAGGGGGGCTGGCTACACCTTC
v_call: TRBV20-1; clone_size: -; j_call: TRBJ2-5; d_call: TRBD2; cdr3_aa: CSASLGGGQETQYF; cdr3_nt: TGCAGTGCTTCCCTCGGGGGGGGACAAGAGACCCAGTACTTC
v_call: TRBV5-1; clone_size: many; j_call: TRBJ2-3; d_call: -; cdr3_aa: CASSLGGSTDTQYF; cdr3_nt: TGCGCCAGCAGCTTGGGGGGGAGCACAGATACGCAGTATTTT
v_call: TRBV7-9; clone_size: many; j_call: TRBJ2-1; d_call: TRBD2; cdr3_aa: CASSHGGTAHYNEQFF; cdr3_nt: TGTGCCAGCAGCCACGGGGGGACCGCTCACTACAATGAGCAGTTCTTC
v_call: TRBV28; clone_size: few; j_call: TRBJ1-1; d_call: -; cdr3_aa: CASSYRANTEAFF; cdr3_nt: TGTGCCAGCAGTTACAGGGCAAACACTGAAGCTTTCTTT
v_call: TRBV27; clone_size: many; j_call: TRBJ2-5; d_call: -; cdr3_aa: CASSKTGFRETQYF; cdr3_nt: TGTGCCAGCAGCAAAACAGGGTTTCGGGAGACCCAGTACTTC
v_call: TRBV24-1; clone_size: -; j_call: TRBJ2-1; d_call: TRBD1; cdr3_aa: CATSDRDRGFNEQFF; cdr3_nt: TGTGCCACCAGTGATAGGGACAGGGGGTTCAATGAGCAGTTCTTC
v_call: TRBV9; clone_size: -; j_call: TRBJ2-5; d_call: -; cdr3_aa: CASSVAIGRDKTFGSGTQYF; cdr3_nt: -
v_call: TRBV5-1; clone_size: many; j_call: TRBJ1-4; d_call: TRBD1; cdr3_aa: CASSFGQGSEKLFF; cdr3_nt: TGCGCCAGCAGCTTCGGACAGGGGAGTGAAAAACTGTTTTTT
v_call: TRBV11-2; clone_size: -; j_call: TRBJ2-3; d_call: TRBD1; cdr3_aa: CASSLDRGQGTDTQYF; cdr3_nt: TGTGCCAGCAGCTTAGACAGGGGACAGGGCACAGATACGCAGTATTTT
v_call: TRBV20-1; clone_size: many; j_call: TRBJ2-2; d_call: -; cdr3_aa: CSARHGSPGELFF; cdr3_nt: TGCAGTGCTAGGCACGGCAGTCCCGGGGAGCTGTTTTTT
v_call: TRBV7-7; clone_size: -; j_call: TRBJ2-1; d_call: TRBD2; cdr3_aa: CARDRRGDYNEQFF; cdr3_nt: TGTGCTAGAGATAGACGGGGGGACTACAATGAGCAGTTCTTC
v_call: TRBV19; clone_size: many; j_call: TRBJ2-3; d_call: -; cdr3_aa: CASSSDSTDTQYF; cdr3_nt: TGTGCCAGTAGTTCGGATTCCACAGATACGCAGTATTTT
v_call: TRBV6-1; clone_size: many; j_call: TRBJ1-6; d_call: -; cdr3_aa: CASSDLNSPLHF; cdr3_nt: TGTGCCAGCAGTGACCTAAATTCACCCCTCCACTTT
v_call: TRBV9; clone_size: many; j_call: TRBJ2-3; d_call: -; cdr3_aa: CASSGGGADTDTQYF; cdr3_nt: TGTGCCAGCAGCGGAGGGGGTGCGGACACAGATACGCAGTATTTT
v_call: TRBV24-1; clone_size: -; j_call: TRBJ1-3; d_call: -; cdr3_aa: CATSEAGGPNTIYF; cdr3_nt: TGTGCCACCAGCGAGGCTGGGGGGCCAAACACCATATATTTT
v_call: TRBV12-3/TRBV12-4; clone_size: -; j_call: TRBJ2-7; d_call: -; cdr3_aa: CASRPTGSYEQYF; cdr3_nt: TGTGCCAGCAGACCTACAGGGAGCTACGAGCAGTACTTC
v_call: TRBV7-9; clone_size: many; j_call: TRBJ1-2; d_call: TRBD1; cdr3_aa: CASQGAVDYGYTF; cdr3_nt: TGTGCCAGCCAGGGGGCTGTTGACTATGGCTACACCTTC
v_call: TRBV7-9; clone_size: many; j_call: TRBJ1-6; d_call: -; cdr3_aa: CASSFPPREAMNSPLHF; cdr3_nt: TGTGCCAGCAGCTTTCCCCCCCGGGAGGCCATGAACTCACCCCTCCACTTT
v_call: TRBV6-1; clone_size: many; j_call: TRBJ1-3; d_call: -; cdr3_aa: CASIRNSGNTIYF; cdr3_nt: TGTGCCAGCATACGGAACTCTGGAAACACCATATATTTT
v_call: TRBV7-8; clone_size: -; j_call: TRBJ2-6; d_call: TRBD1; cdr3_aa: CASSPGTGYSGANVLTF; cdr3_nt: TGTGCCAGCAGCCCTGGGACAGGGTATTCTGGGGCCAACGTCCTGACTTTC
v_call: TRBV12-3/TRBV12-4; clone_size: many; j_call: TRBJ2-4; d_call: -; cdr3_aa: CASSLTGGDIQYF; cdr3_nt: TGTGCCAGCAGCCTTACAGGGGGGGACATTCAGTACTTC
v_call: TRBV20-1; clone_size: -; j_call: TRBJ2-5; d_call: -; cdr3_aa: CSVPGQREESQYF; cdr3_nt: TGCAGTGTCCCAGGACAGAGGGAGGAGAGCCAGTACTTC
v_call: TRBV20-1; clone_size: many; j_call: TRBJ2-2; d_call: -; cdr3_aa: CSARGTPSAGELFF; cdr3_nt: TGCAGTGCTAGAGGAACACCTAGCGCCGGGGAGCTGTTTTTT
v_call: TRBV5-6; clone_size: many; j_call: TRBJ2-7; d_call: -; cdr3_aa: CASSLAGAPYEQYF; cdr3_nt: TGTGCCAGCAGCTTGGCCGGGGCCCCATACGAGCAGTACTTC
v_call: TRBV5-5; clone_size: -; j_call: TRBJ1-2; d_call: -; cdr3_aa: CASSLGPVNYGYTF; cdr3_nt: TGTGCCAGCAGCTTGGGTCCGGTCAACTATGGCTACACCTTC
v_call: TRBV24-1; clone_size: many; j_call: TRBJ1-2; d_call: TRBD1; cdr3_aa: CATRGTGGYGYTF; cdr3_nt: TGTGCCACCAGAGGGACAGGGGGTTATGGCTACACCTTC
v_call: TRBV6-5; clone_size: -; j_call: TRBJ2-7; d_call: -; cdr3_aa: CASSRQDHYEQYF; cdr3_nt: TGTGCCAGCAGTAGACAGGACCACTACGAGCAGTACTTC
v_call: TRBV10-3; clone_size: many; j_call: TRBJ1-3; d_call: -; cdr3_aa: CAISEGGNSGNTIYF; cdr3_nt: TGTGCCATCAGTGAAGGGGGTAACTCTGGAAACACCATATATTTT
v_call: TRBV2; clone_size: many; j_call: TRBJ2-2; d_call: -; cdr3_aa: CASSEARGAETGELFF; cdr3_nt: TGTGCCAGCAGTGAAGCCAGGGGGGCAGAGACCGGGGAGCTGTTTTTT
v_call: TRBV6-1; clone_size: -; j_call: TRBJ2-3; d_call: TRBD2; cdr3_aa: CASRWERGGPGTQYF; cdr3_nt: TGTGCCAGCCGTTGGGAGCGGGGGGGCCCCGGTACGCAGTATTTT
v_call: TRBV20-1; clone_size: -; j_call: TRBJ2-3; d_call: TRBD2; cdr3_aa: CSAQSGGADTQYF; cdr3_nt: TGCAGTGCCCAGAGCGGGGGGGCGGATACGCAGTATTTT
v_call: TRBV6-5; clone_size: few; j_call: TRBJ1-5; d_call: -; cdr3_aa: CASRKSPGDNQPQHF; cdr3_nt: TGTGCCAGCAGAAAATCTCCGGGAGACAATCAGCCCCAGCATTTT
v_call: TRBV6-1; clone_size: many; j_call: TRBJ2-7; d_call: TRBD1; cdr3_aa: CASSQRNRGWKGEQYF; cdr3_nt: TGTGCCAGCAGTCAACGAAACAGGGGATGGAAAGGCGAGCAGTACTTC
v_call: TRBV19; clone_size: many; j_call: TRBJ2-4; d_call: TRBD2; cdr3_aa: CASSMTSGGVWNIQYF; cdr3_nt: TGTGCCAGTAGTATGACTAGCGGGGGGGTATGGAACATTCAGTACTTC
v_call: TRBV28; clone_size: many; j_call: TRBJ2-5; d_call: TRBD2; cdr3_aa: CASTPFRGGVETQYF; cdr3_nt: TGTGCCAGCACTCCCTTCCGGGGGGGCGTTGAGACCCAGTACTTC
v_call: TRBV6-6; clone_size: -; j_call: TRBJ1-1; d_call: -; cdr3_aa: CASSYRSEAFF; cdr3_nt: TGTGCCAGCAGTTACCGGTCGGAAGCTTTCTTT
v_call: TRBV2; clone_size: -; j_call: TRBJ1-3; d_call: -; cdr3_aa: CASEGRGRNF; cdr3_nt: TGTGCCAGCGAGGGGAGGGGAAGGAATTTT
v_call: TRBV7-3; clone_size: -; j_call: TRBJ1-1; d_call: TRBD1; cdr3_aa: CASSLKGGAGGMNTEAFF; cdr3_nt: TGTGCCAGCAGCTTAAAGGGGGGGGCAGGGGGCATGAACACTGAAGCTTTCTTT